This TCR beta chain was documented in a study of T-cell memory formation after mild COVID-19. In the study overall: Largely donor-specific TCR clusters were found.

This clonotype was recorded many times. The target antigen is unknown. Notes on the study in general: The study found contracting CD4+ clones mainly in CM and EM and contracting CD8+ clones in EMRA.

CDR1 is SEHNR, CDR2 FQNEAQ, per germline (reference sequence). The CDR3 totals 20 residues. V shed 10 bases and J 4 bases; nucleotides not matched to a gene: 22. TCRdb itself ran the 5' RACE reads through MiXCR, one entry per CDR3 protein. The sample consists of roughly 180,000 distinct CDR3 sequences, less than 20% of them appearing once. This receptor was obtained from a man between 18 and 35 years old who had mild COVID-19 (a few samples of this study predate the infection). Cell type and time point are not known. Sequenced: PBMCs or a T cell subset sorted from them (not recorded which). V usage is TRBV7-9 and J usage is TRBJ2-6, with TRBD1 identical over 10 bases. CDR3 sequence reads: CAILSRSGTGAMKGANVLTF. CDR3 sequence (DNA): TGTGCCATTCTCTCGCGTTCCGGGACAGGGGCGATGAAGGGGGCCAACGTCCTGACTTTC. Full variable domain (remainder filled in from reference TRBV7-9 and TRBJ2-6): DTGVSQNPRHKITKRGQNVTFRCDPISEHNRLYWYRQTLGQGPEFLTYFQNEAQLEKSRLLSDRFSAERPKGSFSTLEIQRTEQGDSAMYLCAILSRSGTGAMKGANVLTFGAGSRLTVL.